A selection of T cell receptor beta chains follows, all from one sample in a study of beta chain features in type 1 diabetes. Produced via immunoSEQ multiplex PCR; TCRdb's table is partial and in-frame only. Found here are 120,000 to 150,000 clones, about an eighth of them singletons; the top ten hold around 1.4%. Sample: central memory CD4+ T cells from blood. The source is a young man with type 1 diabetes. Each CDR3 is given with its conserved first and last residue. Fields, in order: CDR3 protein, CDR3 DNA, V gene, J gene, D gene, clone size. D genes are given only for firm matches. Not every row has a clone size; where given, it reads once, few, many or a size class.

CASSQEGEWSPLHF	TGTGCCAGCAGCCAAGAAGGGGAATGGTCACCCCTCCACTTT	TRBV4-2	TRBJ1-6	.	.
CASSPRTYGNIQYF	TGTGCCAGCAGCCCCCGGACATACGGGAACATTCAGTACTTC	TRBV7-2	TRBJ2-4	.	many
CASSDGGRGGGETQYF	TGCGCCAGCAGTGACGGCGGACGGGGAGGAGGAGAGACCCAGTACTTC	TRBV10-2	TRBJ2-5	.	few
CASSLGQMTDTQYF	TGCGCCAGCAGCTTGGGTCAGATGACAGATACGCAGTATTTT	TRBV5-1	TRBJ2-3	.	few
CASSNSGVGGYEQYF	TGTGCCAGCAGCAACTCTGGGGTAGGGGGCTACGAGCAGTACTTC	TRBV4-2	TRBJ2-7	.	few
CASSLATRAGYTF	TGTGCCAGCAGCTTGGCTACACGAGCTGGCTACACCTTC	TRBV5-4	TRBJ1-2	.	.
CASSYSTANEQFF	TGTGCCAGCAGCTACTCTACCGCCAATGAGCAGTTCTTC	TRBV7-2	TRBJ2-1	.	many
CSVWEGASYEQYF	TGCAGCGTTTGGGAGGGGGCGAGCTACGAGCAGTACTTC	TRBV29-1	TRBJ2-7	.	many
CASSLWGTGETQYF	TGTGCCAGCAGTTTATGGGGGACAGGCGAGACCCAGTACTTC	TRBV27	TRBJ2-5	TRBD1	few
CASIQGAGQPQHF	TGTGCCAGCATACAGGGGGCTGGTCAGCCCCAGCATTTT	TRBV2	TRBJ1-5	TRBD1	.
CASQGTVGELFF	TGTGCCAGCCAGGGGACGGTCGGGGAGCTGTTTTTT	TRBV14	TRBJ2-2	.	few
CASSLGGAYNEQFF	TGTGCCAGCAGTCTTGGCGGGGCTTACAATGAGCAGTTCTTC	TRBV6-5	TRBJ2-1	.	.
CASSQVVHTQYF	TGTGCCAGCAGCCAAGTGGTACATACGCAGTATTTT	TRBV14	TRBJ2-3	.	medium-sized
CASSQDRGAEYGYTF	TGCGCCAGCAGCCAAGATCGAGGGGCGGAATATGGCTACACCTTC	TRBV4-1	TRBJ1-2	.	.
CASSLNMGGLANYGYTF	TGTGCCAGCAGCTTAAACATGGGTGGCCTAGCCAACTATGGCTACACCTTC	TRBV7-2	TRBJ1-2	.	.
CASRQGDTQYF	TGTGCCTCCCGCCAGGGAGATACGCAGTATTTT	TRBV7-2	TRBJ2-3	.	few
CASSLDRGDQPQHF	TGTGCCAGCAGCCTTGACAGGGGTGATCAGCCCCAGCATTTT	TRBV5-5	TRBJ1-5	TRBD1	many
CASSPPAGGPNTQYF	TGTGCCAGCAGCCCCCCAGCCGGGGGGCCAAATACGCAGTATTTT	TRBV9	TRBJ2-3	.	.
CASSIRPGGDTQYF	TGTGCCAGTAGTATTCGGCCAGGGGGAGATACGCAGTATTTT	TRBV19	TRBJ2-3	TRBD1	few
CASSLTSGRMETQYF	TGTGCCAGCAGCTTAACTAGCGGGAGAATGGAGACCCAGTACTTC	TRBV11-2	TRBJ2-5	TRBD2	.
CASSFQVNTEAFF	TGTGCCAGCAGCTTTCAGGTGAACACTGAAGCTTTCTTT	TRBV11-3	TRBJ1-1	.	.
CASSLGTQLAGQETQYF	TGTGCCAGCAGCTTGGGAACCCAACTAGCGGGGCAAGAGACCCAGTACTTC	TRBV5-8	TRBJ2-5	TRBD2	.
CASSSFGGEAFF	TGTGCCAGCAGTTCCTTCGGAGGAGAAGCTTTCTTT	TRBV2	TRBJ1-1	.	few
CASSPRTWLGAYGYTF	TGCGCCAGCAGCCCCCGGACGTGGTTAGGGGCCTATGGCTACACCTTC	TRBV4-1	TRBJ1-2	.	.
CASSPGTGEDTQYF	TGTGCCAGTAGTCCTGGGACAGGGGAGGATACGCAGTATTTT	TRBV19	TRBJ2-3	TRBD1	few
CSVEGGEPGFKETQYF	TGCAGCGTTGAAGGGGGGGAGCCGGGTTTTAAAGAGACCCAGTACTTC	TRBV29-1	TRBJ2-5	.	few
CASSRGQGTSEQYF	TGTGCCAGCAGCCGGGGACAGGGGACGTCCGAGCAGTACTTC	TRBV7-2	TRBJ2-7	TRBD1	.
CASRAQGVSTEAFF	TGTGCCAGCAGGGCCCAAGGGGTGAGCACTGAAGCTTTCTTT	TRBV5-4	TRBJ1-1	.	.